The TCR beta chain described here comes from a study of shared clonotypes between healthy human individuals. Produced via immunoSEQ multiplex PCR; TCRdb's table is partial and in-frame only. The data show 650,000 to 750,000 clones, with more than 70% seen just once and approximately 1.8% held by the top ten. From germline, CDR1 is WNHNN and CDR2 SYGVQD (reference sequence). CDR3 length equals 14 residues. The V and J ends lost 2 bases and 6 bases, in that order; junction bases with no gene match: 5. This TCR derives from a woman aged 25 to 39 in good health. The chain couples TRBV10-1 to TRBJ2-7; 9 bases line up with TRBD2. Sequencing was performed on memory CD4+ T cells sorted from blood. Subset in this sample: CD45RA-negative fraction. The CDR3 DNA follows: TGCGCCAGCAGTGAGGCGGGAGGGGACGGCGAGCAGTACTTC. As protein: CASSEAGGDGEQYF.